This TCR beta chain was identified during a study of T cells in Graves' hyperthyroidism and ophthalmopathy. Study-wide context: Peripheral blood draws took place at initial diagnosis, ahead of any treatment. General study findings and limits: Blood shared most expanded thyroid clonotypes above 0.001.

The source material, RNA transcripts, was used to amplify TCR beta CDR3 regions. TCR CDR3 regions were first amplified by RT-PCR with HTBI primers. TCRdb analysed the multiplex PCR reads with MiXCR anew, one entry per CDR3 protein. Of some 690,000 distinct CDR3 sequences in the sample, 17% were seen once. There are 14 residues in the CDR3. From germline, CDR1 is ENHRY and CDR2 SYGVKD. J gave up 6 bases and V 5 bases, and 7 bases lay outside the gene matches. This clonotype was seen at least ten times. Antigen unknown. The study enrolled patients aged 18 to 65 with newly diagnosed hyperthyroidism of under 2 months' duration. The authors took PBMCs from 10 ml fresh peripheral blood.

The TCR originated in a man between 50 and 59 years old with Graves' hyperthyroidism. The chain couples TRBV10-3 to TRBJ2-7, with 10 nucleotides matching TRBD1. Input material: blood. CDR3 bases: TGTGCCATCAGTCCCGACAGGGGGCTAGGCGAGCAGTACTTC. It encodes CAISPDRGLGEQYF.